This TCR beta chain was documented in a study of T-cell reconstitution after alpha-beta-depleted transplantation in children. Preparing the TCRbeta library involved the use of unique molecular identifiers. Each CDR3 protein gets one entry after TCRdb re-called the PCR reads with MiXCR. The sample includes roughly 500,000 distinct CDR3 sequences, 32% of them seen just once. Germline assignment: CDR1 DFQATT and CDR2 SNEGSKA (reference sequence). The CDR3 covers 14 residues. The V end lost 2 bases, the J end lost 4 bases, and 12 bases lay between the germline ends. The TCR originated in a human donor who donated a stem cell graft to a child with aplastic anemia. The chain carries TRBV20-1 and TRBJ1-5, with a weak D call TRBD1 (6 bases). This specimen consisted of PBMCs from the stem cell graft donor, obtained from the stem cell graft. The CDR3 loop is CSARPDRSNQPQHF. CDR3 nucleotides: TGCAGTGCTAGACCTGACAGGTCAAATCAGCCCCAGCATTTT.